This is a list of T cell receptor beta chains from one sample in a study of T cell responses to AZD1222 COVID-19 vaccine. Repertoires were generated with immunoSEQ multiplex PCR, while TCRdb's copy carries only in-frame clones and drops some. The repertoire holds about 140,000 clones, with 90% as singletons. Material: peripheral blood, obtained on day 0 of AZD1222 vaccination. The receptors were gathered from an adult in good health. CDR3s include the opening cysteine and the closing phenylalanine or tryptophan. A D gene is named only where the DNA matches it firmly. Where a row states a size, it is once, few, many or the class of an expanded clone; other rows omit it.

cdr3_aa: CASTGPPYNEQFF
cdr3_nt: TGTGCCAGCACAGGACCTCCCTACAATGAGCAGTTCTTC
j_call: TRBJ2-1
clone_size: -
d_call: -
v_call: TRBV7-3

cdr3_aa: CASSQITRGQETQYF
cdr3_nt: TGCGCCAGCAGCCAAATTACTAGAGGCCAAGAGACCCAGTACTTC
j_call: TRBJ2-5
clone_size: -
d_call: -
v_call: TRBV4-1

cdr3_aa: CASSLGGLLNYGYTF
cdr3_nt: TGTGCCAGCAGCTTGGGCGGCTTGCTTAACTATGGCTACACCTTC
j_call: TRBJ1-2
clone_size: -
d_call: -
v_call: TRBV7-9

cdr3_aa: CAWSAVRDRGDEQYF
cdr3_nt: TGTGCCTGGAGTGCCGTACGGGACAGGGGCGACGAGCAGTACTTC
j_call: TRBJ2-7
clone_size: -
d_call: TRBD1
v_call: TRBV30

cdr3_aa: CASSEGGQSNSPLHF
cdr3_nt: TGTGCCAGCAGCGAGGGGGGACAGAGTAATTCACCCCTCCACTTT
j_call: TRBJ1-6
clone_size: -
d_call: TRBD1
v_call: TRBV2

cdr3_aa: CASSFVRGRYEQYF
cdr3_nt: TGTGCCAGCAGTTTCGTCAGGGGGCGCTACGAGCAGTACTTC
j_call: TRBJ2-7
clone_size: few
d_call: TRBD1
v_call: TRBV27

cdr3_aa: CASSLALGGNYGYTF
cdr3_nt: TGCGCCAGCAGCTTGGCCCTAGGGGGCAACTATGGCTACACCTTC
j_call: TRBJ1-2
clone_size: -
d_call: TRBD1
v_call: TRBV5-1

cdr3_aa: CASRGTGYNSPLHF
cdr3_nt: TGTGCCAGCAGGGGGACAGGGTATAATTCACCCCTCCACTTT
j_call: TRBJ1-6
clone_size: -
d_call: TRBD1
v_call: TRBV27

cdr3_aa: CASSFAGAGYTF
cdr3_nt: TGTGCCAGCAGTTTTGCAGGGGCGGGCTACACCTTC
j_call: TRBJ1-2
clone_size: -
d_call: -
v_call: TRBV6-2/TRBV6-3

cdr3_aa: CASSPKAAGGPGQYF
cdr3_nt: TGTGCCAGCTCACCAAAAGCCGCGGGAGGGCCCGGGCAGTACTTC
j_call: TRBJ2-7
clone_size: -
d_call: TRBD2
v_call: TRBV18

cdr3_aa: CASTWGDEGYTF
cdr3_nt: TGTGCCAGCACCTGGGGGGACGAAGGCTACACCTTC
j_call: TRBJ1-2
clone_size: -
d_call: -
v_call: TRBV6-5

cdr3_aa: CASSLSGVDNSPLHF
cdr3_nt: TGCGCCAGCAGCTTGTCAGGGGTTGATAATTCACCCCTCCACTTT
j_call: TRBJ1-6
clone_size: once
d_call: -
v_call: TRBV5-1

cdr3_aa: CASSLGGPPRQGQAFF
cdr3_nt: TGTGCCAGCAGCCTCGGCGGACCGCCACGACAGGGGCAAGCTTTCTTT
j_call: TRBJ1-1
clone_size: -
d_call: TRBD1
v_call: TRBV27

cdr3_aa: CASSPATGLAGGQYEQYF
cdr3_nt: TGTGCCAGCAGCCCGGCCACGGGGCTAGCGGGGGGCCAGTACGAGCAGTACTTC
j_call: TRBJ2-7
clone_size: -
d_call: TRBD2
v_call: TRBV7-9

cdr3_aa: CASSLGLRLAGANTDTQYF
cdr3_nt: TGTGCCAGCAGCTTAGGTCTTCGCCTAGCGGGGGCGAACACAGATACGCAGTATTTT
j_call: TRBJ2-3
clone_size: -
d_call: TRBD2
v_call: TRBV7-8

cdr3_aa: CASSLGWGASADTQYF
cdr3_nt: TGTGCCAGCAGTTTAGGGTGGGGGGCCAGCGCAGATACGCAGTATTTT
j_call: TRBJ2-3
clone_size: -
d_call: -
v_call: TRBV6-5

cdr3_aa: CASSVGDDTEAFF
cdr3_nt: TGTGCCAGCAGTGTCGGGGATGACACTGAAGCTTTCTTT
j_call: TRBJ1-1
clone_size: once
d_call: -
v_call: TRBV6-4

cdr3_aa: CASSLVDSSNQPQHF
cdr3_nt: TGTGCCAGCAGCTTAGTCGACAGTAGCAATCAGCCCCAGCATTTT
j_call: TRBJ1-5
clone_size: -
d_call: -
v_call: TRBV7-8

cdr3_aa: CASSLGQGQETQYF
cdr3_nt: TGCGCCAGCAGCTTGGGTCAGGGCCAAGAGACCCAGTACTTC
j_call: TRBJ2-5
clone_size: -
d_call: -
v_call: TRBV5-1

cdr3_aa: CATLGQGRYEQYF
cdr3_nt: TGTGCCACCCTTGGACAGGGACGCTACGAGCAGTACTTC
j_call: TRBJ2-7
clone_size: -
d_call: TRBD1
v_call: TRBV19

cdr3_aa: CASGALGSYEQYF
cdr3_nt: TGTGCCAGCGGGGCCCTTGGATCCTACGAGCAGTACTTC
j_call: TRBJ2-7
clone_size: -
d_call: -
v_call: TRBV25-1

cdr3_aa: CASSHGTFGAGEEKLFF
cdr3_nt: TGCGCCAGCAGCCATGGCACCTTTGGGGCAGGGGAAGAAAAACTGTTTTTT
j_call: TRBJ1-4
clone_size: -
d_call: -
v_call: TRBV4-1

cdr3_aa: CASSEVGLSTDTQYF
cdr3_nt: TGTGCCAGCAGTGAAGTTGGCTTGAGCACAGATACGCAGTATTTT
j_call: TRBJ2-3
clone_size: -
d_call: -
v_call: TRBV2

cdr3_aa: CASSFRLHYGYTF
cdr3_nt: TGTGCCAGCAGTTTCCGTCTCCATTATGGCTACACCTTC
j_call: TRBJ1-2
clone_size: -
d_call: -
v_call: TRBV12-3/TRBV12-4

cdr3_aa: CSVELRATNYGYTF
cdr3_nt: TGCAGCGTTGAACTGAGGGCCACTAACTATGGCTACACCTTC
j_call: TRBJ1-2
clone_size: once
d_call: -
v_call: TRBV29-1

cdr3_aa: CASSLLGWANTEAFF
cdr3_nt: TGTGCCAGCAGCTTACTCGGGTGGGCGAACACTGAAGCTTTCTTT
j_call: TRBJ1-1
clone_size: -
d_call: -
v_call: TRBV7-9

cdr3_aa: CASSYSLATDTQYF
cdr3_nt: TGTGCCAGCAGCTATTCATTAGCTACGGATACGCAGTATTTT
j_call: TRBJ2-3
clone_size: -
d_call: -
v_call: TRBV9

cdr3_aa: CASGDGGVDTDTQYF
cdr3_nt: TGTGCCAGCGGGGACGGAGGAGTCGACACAGATACGCAGTATTTT
j_call: TRBJ2-3
clone_size: -
d_call: -
v_call: TRBV2

cdr3_aa: CAWSVQHAAFF
cdr3_nt: TGTGCCTGGAGTGTACAGCATGCGGCTTTCTTT
j_call: TRBJ1-1
clone_size: few
d_call: -
v_call: TRBV30

cdr3_aa: CASSYQQGTEAFF
cdr3_nt: TGTGCCAGCAGTTACCAACAGGGTACTGAAGCTTTCTTT
j_call: TRBJ1-1
clone_size: -
d_call: -
v_call: TRBV6-2/TRBV6-3

cdr3_aa: CASSDPTLSLNEQFF
cdr3_nt: TGTGCCAGCAGTGACCCAACCCTCTCCTTAAATGAGCAGTTCTTC
j_call: TRBJ2-1
clone_size: -
d_call: -
v_call: TRBV6-1

cdr3_aa: CASSLSSGTGANVLTF
cdr3_nt: TGTGCCAGCAGCTTGAGTTCAGGGACTGGGGCCAACGTCCTGACTTTC
j_call: TRBJ2-6
clone_size: -
d_call: -
v_call: TRBV7-9

cdr3_aa: CASSMPGGSFEKLFF
cdr3_nt: TGTGCCAGCAGTATGCCAGGGGGTTCGTTTGAAAAACTGTTTTTT
j_call: TRBJ1-4
clone_size: once
d_call: TRBD1
v_call: TRBV28

cdr3_aa: CASSLSQGAEAFF
cdr3_nt: TGCGCCAGCAGCTTGTCCCAGGGAGCTGAAGCTTTCTTT
j_call: TRBJ1-1
clone_size: once
d_call: -
v_call: TRBV5-1

cdr3_aa: CASSETALNTGELFF
cdr3_nt: TGTGCCAGCAGTGAAACAGCCTTGAACACCGGGGAGCTGTTTTTT
j_call: TRBJ2-2
clone_size: -
d_call: -
v_call: TRBV2

cdr3_aa: CASRLGTTNYGYTF
cdr3_nt: TGTGCCAGCAGGTTGGGGACAACTAACTATGGCTACACCTTC
j_call: TRBJ1-2
clone_size: once
d_call: -
v_call: TRBV5-4

cdr3_aa: CASRIPDSHEQYF
cdr3_nt: TGTGCCAGCAGAATCCCCGACAGCCACGAGCAGTACTTC
j_call: TRBJ2-7
clone_size: -
d_call: -
v_call: TRBV5-4

cdr3_aa: CASSPDSTDTQYF
cdr3_nt: TGTGCCAGCTCACCAGACAGCACAGATACGCAGTATTTT
j_call: TRBJ2-3
clone_size: -
d_call: -
v_call: TRBV18

cdr3_aa: CASSFQGNGYTF
cdr3_nt: TGTGCCAGCAGTTTCCAAGGAAACGGCTACACCTTC
j_call: TRBJ1-2
clone_size: -
d_call: -
v_call: TRBV28

cdr3_aa: CASSLSRGPSSYEQYF
cdr3_nt: TGCGCCAGCAGCCTGAGCAGGGGGCCTAGCTCCTACGAGCAGTACTTC
j_call: TRBJ2-7
clone_size: -
d_call: TRBD1
v_call: TRBV5-1

cdr3_aa: CASSPSYEQYF
cdr3_nt: TGTGCCAGCAGCCCCTCCTACGAGCAGTACTTC
j_call: TRBJ2-7
clone_size: -
d_call: -
v_call: TRBV12-3/TRBV12-4

cdr3_aa: CAAREEINRAGNTIYF
cdr3_nt: TGTGCCGCACGGGAGGAAATTAACAGGGCGGGAAACACCATATATTTT
j_call: TRBJ1-3
clone_size: -
d_call: -
v_call: TRBV6-6

cdr3_aa: CASSLGAYEQYF
cdr3_nt: TGTGCCAGCAGCTTAGGCGCCTACGAGCAGTACTTC
j_call: TRBJ2-7
clone_size: -
d_call: -
v_call: TRBV7-2

cdr3_aa: CASSLGAWGSYNEQFF
cdr3_nt: TGTGCCAGCAGCTTAGGGGCATGGGGCTCCTACAATGAGCAGTTCTTC
j_call: TRBJ2-1
clone_size: few
d_call: -
v_call: TRBV11-3

cdr3_aa: CALRDRGRDGYTF
cdr3_nt: TGTGCCCTCCGAGACAGGGGGCGCGATGGCTACACCTTC
j_call: TRBJ1-2
clone_size: -
d_call: TRBD1
v_call: TRBV10-3